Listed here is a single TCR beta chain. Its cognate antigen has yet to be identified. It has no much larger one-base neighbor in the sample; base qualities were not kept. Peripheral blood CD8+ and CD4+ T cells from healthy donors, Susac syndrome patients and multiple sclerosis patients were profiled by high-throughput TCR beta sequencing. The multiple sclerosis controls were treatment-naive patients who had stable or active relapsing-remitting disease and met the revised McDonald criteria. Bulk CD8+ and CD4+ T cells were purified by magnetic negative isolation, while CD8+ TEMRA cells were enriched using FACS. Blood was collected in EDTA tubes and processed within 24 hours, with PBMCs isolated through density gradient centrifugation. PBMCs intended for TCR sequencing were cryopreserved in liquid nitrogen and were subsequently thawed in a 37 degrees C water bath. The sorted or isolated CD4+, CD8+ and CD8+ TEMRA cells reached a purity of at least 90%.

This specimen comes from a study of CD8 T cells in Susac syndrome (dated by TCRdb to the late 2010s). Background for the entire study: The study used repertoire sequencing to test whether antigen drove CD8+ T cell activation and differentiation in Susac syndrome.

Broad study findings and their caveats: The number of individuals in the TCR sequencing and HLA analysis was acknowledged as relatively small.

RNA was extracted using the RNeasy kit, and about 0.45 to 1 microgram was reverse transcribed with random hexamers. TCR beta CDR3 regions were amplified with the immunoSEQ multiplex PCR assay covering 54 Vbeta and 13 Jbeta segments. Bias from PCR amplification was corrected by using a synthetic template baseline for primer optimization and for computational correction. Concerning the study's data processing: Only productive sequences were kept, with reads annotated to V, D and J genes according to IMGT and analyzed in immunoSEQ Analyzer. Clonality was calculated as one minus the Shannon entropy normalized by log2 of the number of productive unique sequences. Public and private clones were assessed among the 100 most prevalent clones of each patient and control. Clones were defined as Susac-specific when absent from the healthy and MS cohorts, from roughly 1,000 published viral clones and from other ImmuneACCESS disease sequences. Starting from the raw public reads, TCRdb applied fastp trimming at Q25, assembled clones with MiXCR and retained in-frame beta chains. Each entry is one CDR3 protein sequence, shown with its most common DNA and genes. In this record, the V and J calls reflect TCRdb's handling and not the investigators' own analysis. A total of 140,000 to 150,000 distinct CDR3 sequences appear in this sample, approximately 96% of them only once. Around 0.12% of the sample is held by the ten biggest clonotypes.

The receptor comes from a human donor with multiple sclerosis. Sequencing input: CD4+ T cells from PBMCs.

In nucleotide form, the sequence is TGTGCCAGCAGCAGAACCTCAAATACCTATGGCTACACCTTC. It codes for CASSRTSNTYGYTF. The receptor chain draws on TRBV27 and TRBJ1-2, with the D gene not clear enough to name. The cysteine opens and the phenylalanine closes a CDR3 of 14 amino acids. The entry retains the CDR3 DNA only, 42 bases that are in frame from base 1. The CDR1 and CDR2 encoded by the germline V gene (reference sequence) are MNHEY and SMNVEV. V and J are truncated by 6 bases and 4 bases respectively, leaving an intervening sequence of 15 bases.